The source of this T cell receptor beta chain is a study of blood T cell repertoires in COVID-19. The CDR3 totals 15 residues. V gave up 0 bases and J gave up 1 base, with 10 bases separating them. Germline loops: CDR1 MNHNY, CDR2 SVGAGI (reference sequence). Per the study methods: Using reference gene primer amplification, nucleated cell counts were estimated. Only in-frame clones appear in the TCRdb table, and some are missing; sequencing was by immunoSEQ multiplex PCR. The V and J calls and clone size come from that table; D and trimming were worked out from the DNA. The sample holds roughly 250,000 clones; 75% to 85% are singletons and the top ten take under 15%. Comments on this clone: This CDR3 is also generated by other DNA sequences in the sample.

This clonotype was sampled from a woman aged 55-69 years with active or convalescent COVID-19. The sample taken for sequencing was peripheral blood. This chain links TRBV6-6 with TRBJ2-7; D might be TRBD2 (5 bases). The CDR3 DNA reads TGTGCCAGCAGTTACTCGGGCACGGGATCCTACGAGCAGTACTTC. This translates into CASSYSGTGSYEQYF.